The entry that follows covers one TCR beta chain sequence. This clone was counted once. Its antigen is currently not known. Base qualities are not recorded, but no much larger clone differs from it by a single base. For the CD8 naive samples, CD45RO-negative cells were positively selected for CCR7, yielding a CD45RA+CCR7+ population from which TemRA cells were excluded. Healthy HIV-negative adults with no recently reported acute infections or vaccinations were included as donors. Every donor was a Caucasian adult residing in Nashville, Tennessee, USA. After blood collection by leukapheresis, PBMCs were isolated using Ficoll-Histopaque density gradient centrifugation and then cryopreserved in the vapor phase of liquid nitrogen. Purity and quantity of every magnetically sorted T cell population were checked by analytical flow cytometry. Each sorted fraction had its genomic DNA isolated and then quantified by UV absorbance on a Nanodrop 2000c.

The entry originates in a study of shared clonotypes between healthy human individuals (dated by TCRdb to 2018 to 2020). In the study overall: A couple of women and a few men aged 18 to 49 years were included in the cohort. For each donor, CD4 naive and CD4 memory were each run on three plates, CD8 naive on two plates, and CD8 memory on one plate. The study deeply sequenced blood TCR repertoires of about five healthy adults to estimate repertoire size and the extent of clonotype sharing between individuals. To increase sequencing depth and limit assay-specific biases, different laboratories used diverse techniques to prepare libraries and sequence TCR repertoires. Leukapheresis yielded between about 0.94 and 9 billion PBMCs per donor.

Here V drops 2 bases and J drops 6 bases, and the junction holds 14 bases not matched to any gene. The germline V gene (reference sequence) sets CDR1 to MNHEY and CDR2 to SMNVEV. Reading from cysteine to phenylalanine, the CDR3 counts 18 amino acids. Only the CDR3 portion is preserved as DNA: 54 bases, with reading frame beginning at the first base. Using the deep immunoSEQ assay, multiplex PCR amplified TCR CDR3 regions from genomic DNA. Extracted genomic DNA from each cell subset was spread evenly across all wells of several immunoSEQ 96-well plates, with each plate serving as a replicate. Each replicate PCR for sorted subsets received around 200 ng genomic DNA, equal to 30,000 or so T cell genomes. Purified libraries were quantified with a Qubit 3.0 fluorometer, sized on a Bioanalyzer 2100, and re-quantified with the KAPA Library Quantification kit. Each immunoSEQ 96-well plate was sequenced on its own single-read 150-cycle Illumina NextSeq 550 flow cell. Turning to the authors' computational methods: Because only junctional sequences without quality scores were contained in the immunoSEQ output, filtering matching that applied to full-length reads could not be performed. Sequences were annotated with PyIR, a Python wrapper for IgBLAST v1.9, using IMGT germline references to assign V/J genes and CDR3. Reads with weak V/J assignments (E-value above 1e-6), missing CDR3, stop codons, out-of-frame junctions, or ambiguous translated residues were removed. V3J clonotypes were defined as sequences sharing the same inferred V gene, J gene, and CDR3 amino acid sequence. Percentage overlap between repertoires was computed as shared unique clonotypes divided by the size of the smaller repertoire. RTK rarefaction, the Chao1 estimator, and Recon v2.1 estimates of unobserved clonotypes were used to assess repertoire richness. For all TCRbeta clonotypes obtained by the gDNA method from four donors, generation probabilities were computed with OLGA. TCRdb took over this immuneACCESS table, retaining in-frame rearrangements with V and J assigned. Such tables are incomplete; in checked studies, under half of the missing clones stem from an unresolved V gene, and the remainder is unexplained. V, J and clone size reflect that table, while D and trimming were determined from the DNA. This sample comprises around 2,100,000 clones, about 95% of them detected only once. The top ten clonotypes cover more than 0.95% of the sample.

Results the study describes overall, beyond this receptor: Rarefaction of sorted-subset datasets indicated incomplete sequencing despite the large sequencing depth. Sharing across several donors was observed for 5% to 6.5% of naive CD4, under 4% of naive CD8, 2% to 2.5% of memory CD4, and roughly 0.4% of memory CD8 clonotypes. Naive subsets generally had larger estimated clonotype richness than memory subsets. Based on pairwise subsampling, the degree of clonotype sharing among donors was expected to be affected by sequencing depth. Higher generation probabilities were observed for clonotypes shared by all four sorted-subset donors than for non-shared clonotypes. Sampling was restricted to blood, and TCR repertoires in tissues likely differ from the TCR repertoires found in blood. Because the study included only a small number of donors, the genetic and exposure-history diversity represented was limited.

The sequence is built from TRBV27 and TRBJ2-1; 9 middle bases align to TRBD2. The source material was naive CD8+ T cells sorted from blood. The meaning of the sample's cell subset or site label: CD45RA+CCR7+. This receptor was obtained from a man between 18 and 29 years old in good health. Read as DNA, the sequence is TGTGCCAGCAGTTTAGGGTCTAGCGGGACTAGAATCGGCAATGAGCAGTTCTTC. The translation is CASSLGSSGTRIGNEQFF.